The T cell receptor beta chain under discussion was sequenced for a study of T cells in Graves' hyperthyroidism and ophthalmopathy. Study findings and constraints: Blood also held most thyroid clonotypes expanded beyond 0.001.

Patients between 18 and 65 years old had hyperthyroidism, newly diagnosed and lasting under 2 months. On this clonotype: The target antigen is unknown.

The CDR3 regions of TCR beta were amplified from RNA transcripts. HTBI primers were the set used in a first-round RT-PCR of the TCR CDR3. TCRdb called the multiplex PCR reads again in MiXCR, with one record for every CDR3 protein. In the table there are fewer than 350,000 distinct CDR3 sequences, over 20% of which are singletons. Germline V gives CDR1 LNHDA, CDR2 SQIVND (reference sequence). V gave up 5 bases and J gave up 3 bases; unmatched junction bases: 5. The CDR3 length is 16 residues. V and J are TRBV19 and TRBJ2-1; 12 bases fit TRBD2. This sequence was found in a woman between 45 and 65 years old with Graves' hyperthyroidism. Material for sequencing was blood. The CDR3 spells CASSVTSGSLYNEQFF. The CDR3 DNA reads TGTGCCAGTAGTGTGACTAGCGGGAGTCTCTACAATGAGCAGTTCTTC.